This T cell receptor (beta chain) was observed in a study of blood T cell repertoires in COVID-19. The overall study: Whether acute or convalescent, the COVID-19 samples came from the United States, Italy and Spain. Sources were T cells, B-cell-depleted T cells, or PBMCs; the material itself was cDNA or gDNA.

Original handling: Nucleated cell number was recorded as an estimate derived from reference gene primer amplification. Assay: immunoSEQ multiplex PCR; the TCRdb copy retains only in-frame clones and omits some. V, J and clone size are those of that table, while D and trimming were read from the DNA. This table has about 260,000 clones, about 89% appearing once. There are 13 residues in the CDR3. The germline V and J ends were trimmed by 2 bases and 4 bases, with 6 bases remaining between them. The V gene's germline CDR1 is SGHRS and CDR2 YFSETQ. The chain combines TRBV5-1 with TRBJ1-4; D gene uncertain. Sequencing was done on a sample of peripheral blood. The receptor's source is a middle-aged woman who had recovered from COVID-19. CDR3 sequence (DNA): TGCGCCAGCAGCTTCCAGAATAATGAAAAACTGTTTTTT. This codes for CASSFQNNEKLFF.